The source of this TCR beta chain is a study of blood T cell repertoires in COVID-19. Authors' analysis steps: Amplification of reference gene primers was used by the study to estimate nucleated cell counts. TCRdb's copy holds only in-frame clones and misses some; the assay was immunoSEQ multiplex PCR. The V and J calls and clone size were taken over from that table, and D and trimming were inferred from the DNA. The sample includes approximately 120,000 clones, around four fifths seen only once; the top ten take roughly 25%. This clone was observed a handful of times. The CDR3 is 14 amino acids. The germline V gene encodes CDR1 MNHEY and CDR2 SVGAGI. V lost 4 bases to trimming and J lost 7 bases; unmatched junction nucleotides: 6.

Specimen: peripheral blood. The receptor was derived from a human donor in a cohort sampled during active COVID-19. The chain combines TRBV6-5 with TRBJ1-4; TRBD1 agrees at 7 bases. CDR3 bases: TGTGCCAGCAGTTCCAACACAGGGGTTGAAAAACTGTTTTTT. Amino acid sequence: CASSSNTGVEKLFF.